The clone carrying this T cell receptor beta chain was picked up a small number of times. Participants spanned ages about 18 to 100 years and resided in over 20 US areas. This record comes from a study of blood T cell repertoires in COVID-19. Study-wide background: COVID-19 samples collected from the United States, Italy and Spain covered acute and convalescent phases.

V lost 5 bases, J lost 10 bases, and 5 bases stayed unmatched. The germline V gene has CDR1 LGHNA and CDR2 YNFKEQ. The CDR3 has 14 amino acids. Profiled with immunoSEQ multiplex PCR; TCRdb holds only in-frame clones, not every one. The data contain approximately 180,000 clones, about 88% of them singletons. The sample consisted of PBMCs or T cells enriched from blood (not recorded which). The receptor was derived from a woman aged 35 to 49 with acute COVID-19. J is TRBJ1-6 and V is TRBV4-2; 10 bases fit TRBD1. As DNA, the CDR3 is TGTGCCAGCAGCGGGACAGGGGCGAAATCACCCCTCCACTTT. Translating it yields CASSGTGAKSPLHF.